This paragraph reports one T cell receptor (beta chain). TCRdb's copy holds only in-frame clones and misses some; the assay was immunoSEQ multiplex PCR. The sample consists of about 60,000 clones, approximately 80% of them appearing once. The data belong to a study of blood T cell repertoires in COVID-19. The overall study: PBMCs, B-cell-depleted T cells, or T cells provided the cDNA or gDNA that made up the material.

CDR3 length: 11 amino acids. V was trimmed by 4 bases and J by 9 bases, leaving 10 bases between them. In germline, CDR1 is LNHDA, CDR2 SQIVND (reference sequence). The sample taken for sequencing was peripheral blood. This sequence was found in a man aged 25-40 years with COVID-19, enrolled during active disease. V and J are TRBV19 and TRBJ2-7; perhaps TRBD2 as D (5 bases). The CDR3 region is CASSKGSRQYF. CDR3 nucleotides: TGTGCCAGTAGTAAAGGGAGCCGGCAGTACTTC.